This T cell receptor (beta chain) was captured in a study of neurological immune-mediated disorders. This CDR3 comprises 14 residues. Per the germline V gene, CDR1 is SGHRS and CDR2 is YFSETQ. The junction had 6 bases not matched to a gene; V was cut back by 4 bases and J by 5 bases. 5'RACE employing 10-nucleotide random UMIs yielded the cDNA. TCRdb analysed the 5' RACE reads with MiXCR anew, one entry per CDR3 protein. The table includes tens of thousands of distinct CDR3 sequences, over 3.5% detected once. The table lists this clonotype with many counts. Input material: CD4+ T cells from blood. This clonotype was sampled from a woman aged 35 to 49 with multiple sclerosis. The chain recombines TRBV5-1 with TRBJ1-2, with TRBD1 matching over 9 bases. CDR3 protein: CASSAGQGLYGYTF. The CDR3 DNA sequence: TGCGCCAGCAGCGCGGGACAGGGACTGTATGGCTACACCTTC.